The rows below give T cell receptor beta chains drawn from one sample of a study of T cells after yellow fever vaccination. TCRdb ran MiXCR on the 5' RACE reads and lists one entry per CDR3 protein. The sample contains 310,000 or so distinct CDR3 sequences, around 6.8% of which appear only once. Sequencing used PBMCs, obtained approximately 47 days after the first yellow fever vaccination. The receptors were sampled from a man younger than 35 who received the YFV17D yellow fever vaccine. Both conserved end residues are part of each CDR3. The D gene is left open where the match is weak. Not every row has a clone size; where given, it reads once, few, many or a size class.

d_gene	j_gene	abundance	v_gene	CDR3nt	CDR3aa
-	TRBJ2-1	few	TRBV19	TGTGCCAGTAGCCCAAACAGGGTTTCCTACAATGAGCAGTTCTTC	CASSPNRVSYNEQFF
TRBD1	TRBJ1-4	-	TRBV6-5	TGTGCCAGCAGTTACTCGACCTCAGGGGGGAGTTGGGAAAAACTGTTTTTT	CASSYSTSGGSWEKLFF
-	TRBJ2-3	-	TRBV5-1	TGCGCCAGCAGCTTAGGACAAAGGGGAGATACGCAGTATTTT	CASSLGQRGDTQYF
TRBD1	TRBJ2-7	-	TRBV7-9	TGTGCCAGCAGCTTCAACCCCCGGACAGGTTCGACCTACGAGCAGTACTTC	CASSFNPRTGSTYEQYF
TRBD1	TRBJ1-1	-	TRBV4-3	TGCGCCAGCAGCCAAGGACAGGGGCGTCTGACTTTCTTT	CASSQGQGRLTFF
-	TRBJ1-5	-	TRBV9	TGTGCCAGCAGCGTAGTCAGGGGCGCCAATCAGCCCCAGCATTTT	CASSVVRGANQPQHF
-	TRBJ1-1	-	TRBV10-3	TGTGCCATCAGCCCAAGAAGGATCAACACTGAAGCTTTCTTT	CAISPRRINTEAFF
-	TRBJ2-5	many	TRBV10-3	TGTGCCATCAGTGAGCTTGACAGTACCCCGACCCAGTACTTC	CAISELDSTPTQYF
-	TRBJ1-2	many	TRBV12-3/TRBV12-4	TGTGCCAGCAGTGGTCATCGGGGGCAGGGCTACACCTTC	CASSGHRGQGYTF
-	TRBJ2-4	-	TRBV4-1	TGCGCCAGCAGCCAAGATATTGGGCGGGGCCCCGCCAAAAACATTCAGTACTTC	CASSQDIGRGPAKNIQYF
TRBD1	TRBJ2-3	few	TRBV24-1	TGTGCCACCAGTGATAGGACAGGGTTGACAGATACGCAGTATTTT	CATSDRTGLTDTQYF
-	TRBJ2-3	few	TRBV6-1	TGTGCCAGCAGTGAAGGGGTGGGGTACAGAAGCACAGATACGCAGTATTTT	CASSEGVGYRSTDTQYF
-	TRBJ2-1	many	TRBV7-2	TGTGCCAGCAGCTTAGTTGCGGGCAATGAGCAGTTCTTC	CASSLVAGNEQFF
-	TRBJ2-6	few	TRBV10-3	TGTGCCACCGACTCGGGGGCCAACGTCCTGACTTTC	CATDSGANVLTF
-	TRBJ1-2	few	TRBV3-1	TGTGCCAGCAGTCAGTCAGTTAGAGGTGGCTACACCTTC	CASSQSVRGGYTF